This paragraph covers one T cell receptor (beta chain) sequence. Germline CDR1 reads SGHDN; CDR2 reads FVKESK. The CDR3 totals 16 residues. Trimming left V 4 bases short and J 4 bases short, with 16 bases between. Using immunoSEQ multiplex PCR, the repertoire was profiled, and TCRdb retains in-frame clones only, with some absent. The table shows over a million clones, with roughly 97% occurring only once. The sample is drawn from a study of shared clonotypes between healthy human individuals. The sample was naive CD4+ T cells sorted from blood. Subset: CD45RA+ positively selected. This TCR came from a man younger than 45 in good health. This rearrangement joins TRBV14 to TRBJ1-4; no firm D call. The CDR3 loop is CASSRALQRSNEKLFF. The CDR3 DNA reads as TGTGCCAGCAGCCGCGCCCTACAGCGGAGTAATGAAAAACTGTTTTTT.